One and the same sample provided the 27 T cell receptor beta chains below, sequenced in a study of cytomegalovirus exposure and HLA in healthy donors. The PCR contained 60 Vbeta and 13 Jbeta primers. This table comes from immunoSEQ multiplex PCR, and its TCRdb copy is limited to in-frame clones, with some not included. The table includes some 120,000 clones, 70% to 80% detected once. The sequenced sample consisted of PBMCs. All receptors come from a woman aged 40 to 50 in good health and CMV-seropositive.

The rearrangement joins TRBV7-2 to TRBJ1-5; TRBD1 matches 7 bases. Germline V gene data show CDR1 as SGHTA and CDR2 as FQGNSA. J lost 7 bases, V lost 5 bases, and 8 bases had no gene match. There are 14 residues in the CDR3. Here the CDR3 reads CASSRGAGGQPQHF. CDR3 DNA: TGTGCCAGCAGCCGAGGAGCAGGGGGACAGCCCCAGCATTTT.

The CDR3 DNA is TGCGCCAGCAGTAGGACAGGGGGTCCCTACGAGCAGTACTTC. Amino acid sequence: CASSRTGGPYEQYF. V and J are TRBV5-1 and TRBJ2-7, with 10 nucleotides matching TRBD1. In germline, CDR1 is SGHRS, CDR2 YFSETQ. The CDR3 runs 14 residues. Trimming cost V 5 bases and J 2 bases; bases outside gene matches: 4.

The genes are TRBV25-1 and TRBJ2-3; D may be TRBD2 (7 bases). This CDR3 spans 14 amino acids. V was cut by 7 bases and J by 3 bases, with 14 bases left in between. Germline assignment: CDR1 MGHDK and CDR2 SYGVNS. The CDR3: CASIPGGPTDTQYF. DNA of the CDR3: TGTGCCAGCATCCCCGGGGGGCCTACAGATACGCAGTATTTT.

This clone has just a few counts. The genes are TRBV6-6 and TRBJ1-5; D gene ambiguous. Trimming cost V 0 bases and J 11 bases, with 17 bases left between them. Germline V gene lookup returns CDR1 MNHNY and CDR2 SVGAGI (reference sequence). The CDR3 loop spans 15 amino acids. The DNA for the CDR3 is TGTGCCAGCAGTTACTCGTCAGGTCTCTATGATTCCCAGCATTTT. This codes for CASSYSSGLYDSQHF.

The gene calls are TRBV2 and TRBJ1-6; 10 bases map to TRBD1. Germline CDR1 and CDR2: SNHLY and FYNNEI. V lost 10 bases to trimming and J lost 9 bases; unmatched junction nucleotides: 9. The CDR3 covers 14 residues. The CDR3 loop reads CATSRDRGGSPLHF. CDR3 coding DNA: TGTGCCACGTCCCGGGACAGGGGAGGTTCACCCCTCCACTTT.

The chain carries TRBV7-2 and TRBJ1-1, with TRBD1 identical over 7 bases. CDR1 is SGHTA, CDR2 FQGNSA, per germline. V was pared by 6 bases and J by 8 bases, with 12 bases of the junction left unmatched. CDR3 length: 14 amino acids. CDR3 DNA: TGTGCCAGCAGATTCTCAGGGGGATGGGGAGAAGCTTTCTTT. Amino acid sequence: CASRFSGGWGEAFF.

The V gene is TRBV6-5, the J gene TRBJ2-3; D gene unclear. The CDR3 loop spans 15 amino acids. The germline V gene has CDR1 MNHEY and CDR2 SVGAGI. With 2 bases removed from V and 3 bases from J, the gap between germline ends came to 12 bases. The CDR3 region is CASSYTYLRTDTQYF. In DNA form, the CDR3 reads TGTGCCAGCAGTTACACATACCTCCGAACAGATACGCAGTATTTT.

CDR3 protein: CASSLGQGSNQPQHF. The CDR3 nucleotides are TGTGCCAGCAGTTTGGGGCAGGGGAGCAATCAGCCCCAGCATTTT. The chain has TRBV27 and TRBJ1-5, with D maybe TRBD1 (6 bases). Trimming shortened V by 3 bases and J by 1 base, and 10 bases separated the two germline ends. The CDR3 is 15 residues long. Looked up from germline, CDR1 is MNHEY and CDR2 is SMNVEV (reference sequence).

This clone was seen a few times. The chain employs TRBV6-5 and TRBJ1-5; D perhaps matches TRBD1 (6 bases). The germline V gene encodes CDR1 MNHEY and CDR2 SVGAGI. The V end was cut by 6 bases, the J end by 7 bases, with 13 bases between. This CDR3 is 13 amino acids long. The CDR3 DNA reads as TGTGCCAGCAGCCCCGGCGGGGGCCAGCCCCAGCATTTT. Translated, it gives CASSPGGGQPQHF.

The chain couples TRBV5-8 to TRBJ2-7, with a tentative D call TRBD1 (6 bases). The CDR3 is made up of 13 amino acids. V was trimmed by 0 bases and J by 5 bases, leaving 9 bases between them. Germline V lookup: CDR1 SGHTS, CDR2 YDEGEE. The CDR3 here is CASSLVGGNEQYF. The DNA for the CDR3 is TGTGCCAGCAGCTTGGTAGGGGGTAACGAGCAGTACTTC. Full variable domain (remainder filled in from reference TRBV5-8 and TRBJ2-7): EAGVTQSPTHLIKTRGQQATLRCSPISGHTSVYWYQQALGLGLQFLLWYDEGEERNRGNFPPRFSGRQFPNYSSELNVNALELEDSALYLCASSLVGGNEQYFGPGTRLTVT.

The chain uses TRBV2 and TRBJ1-1; D unresolved. V was cut by 6 bases and J by 4 bases, with 12 bases left in between. Germline assignment: CDR1 SNHLY and CDR2 FYNNEI. This CDR3 region has 13 residues. CDR3 residues: CASRSTEVTEAFF. The CDR3 region has the DNA TGTGCCAGCAGGTCTACGGAGGTCACTGAAGCTTTCTTT.

This chain joins TRBV28 and TRBJ2-3; the match to TRBD2 covers 9 bases. The ends lost 5 bases at V and 7 bases at J; junction bases unmatched: 7. The germline V gene has CDR1 MDHEN and CDR2 SYDVKM. The CDR3 loop spans 14 amino acids. DNA for the CDR3: TGTGCCAGCAGTCCGTCTAGCGGGGTAAATACGCAGTATTTT. It is translated as CASSPSSGVNTQYF.

The rearrangement uses TRBV11-2 and TRBJ2-6; D gene unclear. Germline CDR1 and CDR2: SGHAT and FQNNGV. This CDR3 contains 15 residues. Trimming took 5 bases from V and 2 from J, leaving 10 bases between them. CDR3 region: CASSNDMAGANVLTF. In DNA form, the CDR3 reads TGTGCCAGCAGCAACGACATGGCTGGGGCCAACGTCCTGACTTTC.

Only one count was recorded for this clone. The V call is TRBV4-2, the J call TRBJ2-7, with TRBD1 as a possible D gene (5 bases). Germline-derived CDR1 and CDR2 are LGHNA and YNFKEQ. The CDR3 runs 12 residues. Trimming took off 5 bases at V and 3 bases at J, with 8 bases between the two ends. This CDR3 reads CASSDRYYEQYF. As DNA, the CDR3 is TGTGCCAGCAGCGACAGATACTACGAGCAGTACTTC.

CDR3 in amino acids: CASRRSLRGSSYNSPLHF. In DNA, the CDR3 is TGTGCCAGCAGGCGATCCCTCAGGGGGAGCTCCTATAATTCACCCCTCCACTTT. The V gene is TRBV28, the J gene TRBJ1-6; 7 bases are shared with TRBD1. The CDR3 loop spans 18 amino acids. CDR1 and CDR2 from the germline V gene are MDHEN and SYDVKM. The V gene end was trimmed by 6 bases and the J gene end by 0 bases; junction bases not matched to a gene: 11.

J is TRBJ2-1 and V is TRBV9, with 7 bases fitting TRBD2. Germline loops: CDR1 SGDLS, CDR2 YYNGEE. There are 15 residues in the CDR3. With V trimmed by 0 bases and J by 4 bases, 4 bases remained unmatched. The CDR3 reads CASSVGLAEYNEQFF. The CDR3 DNA follows: TGTGCCAGCAGCGTAGGCCTAGCGGAGTACAATGAGCAGTTCTTC.

The chain recombines TRBV25-1 with TRBJ2-7; no definite D call. The germline V gene encodes CDR1 MGHDK and CDR2 SYGVNS. CDR3 length: 11 amino acids. V gave up 6 bases and J gave up 6 bases, with 9 bases separating them. In DNA form, the CDR3 reads TGTGCCAGCAGCAGTTTCTCCGAGCAGTACTTC. It encodes CASSSFSEQYF.

The chain carries TRBV2 and TRBJ1-6, with 7 nucleotides matching TRBD1. The length of the CDR3 is 14 residues. Germline CDR1 reads SNHLY; CDR2 reads FYNNEI. V lost 9 bases to trimming and J lost 7 bases; unmatched junction nucleotides: 9. The CDR3 is CASRSGQYNSPLHF. The CDR3 DNA reads as TGTGCCAGTAGGTCGGGACAGTACAATTCACCCCTCCACTTT.

In DNA form, the CDR3 reads TGTGCCTGGAGCTGGGGGGTTACTGAAGCTTTCTTT. Translating it yields CAWSWGVTEAFF. V and J are TRBV30 and TRBJ1-1, with D maybe TRBD1 (5 bases). The CDR3 is made up of 12 amino acids. Trimming left V 3 bases short and J 5 bases short, with 10 bases between. The germline CDR1 and CDR2 sequences are GTSNPN and SVGIG (reference sequence).

The chain combines TRBV18 with TRBJ1-2; D might be TRBD1 (5 bases). The CDR3 spans 15 residues. The V and J ends lost 1 base and 0 bases respectively, with 9 bases between them. The germline CDR1 and CDR2 sequences are KGHSH and LQKENI. CDR3 sequence (DNA): TGTGCCAGCTCACCACTGACAGATTCTAACTATGGCTACACCTTC. Protein sequence: CASSPLTDSNYGYTF. Based on the CDR3 plus reference TRBV18 and TRBJ1-2, the full variable domain is NAGVMQNPRHLVRRRGQEARLRCSPMKGHSHVYWYRQLPEEGLKFMVYLQKENIIDESGMPKERFSAEFPKEGPSILRIQQVVRGDSAAYFCASSPLTDSNYGYTFGSGTRLTVV.

This chain connects TRBV29-1 to TRBJ2-7, with D perhaps matching TRBD2 (6 bases). Germline-derived CDR1 and CDR2 are SQVTM and ANQGSEA. This CDR3 is 12 amino acids long. Between the trimmed V and J ends, which lost 2 bases and 6 bases, there was a span of 11 bases. The CDR3 bases are TGCAGCGTTGAAAAGGAGGGCTCCGAGCAGTACTTC. Translation gives CSVEKEGSEQYF.

This chain uses TRBV2 with TRBJ2-6, with D perhaps TRBD1 (5 bases). The CDR3 is 17 amino acids. Trimming shortened V by 3 bases and J by 0 bases, and 12 bases separated the two germline ends. The germline gives CDR1 SNHLY, CDR2 FYNNEI. The CDR3 here is CASSDPRQFSGANVLTF. In nucleotides, the CDR3 is TGTGCCAGCAGTGATCCCCGACAGTTCTCTGGGGCCAACGTCCTGACTTTC.

The gene calls are TRBV18 and TRBJ1-1, with 8 nucleotides matching TRBD1. The junction had 6 bases not matched to a gene; V was cut back by 5 bases and J by 1 base. Germline V lookup: CDR1 KGHSH, CDR2 LQKENI. The CDR3 runs 15 residues. CDR3 region: CASSSTGAQNTEAFF. CDR3 nucleotides: TGTGCCAGCTCATCGACAGGGGCCCAGAACACTGAAGCTTTCTTT. Full variable domain (outside the CDR3, taken from reference TRBV18 and TRBJ1-1): NAGVMQNPRHLVRRRGQEARLRCSPMKGHSHVYWYRQLPEEGLKFMVYLQKENIIDESGMPKERFSAEFPKEGPSILRIQQVVRGDSAAYFCASSSTGAQNTEAFFGQGTRLTVV.

The J gene is TRBJ2-2, the V gene TRBV9, with D perhaps TRBD1 (6 bases). This CDR3 is built from 16 residues. Trimming removed 2 bases from V and 2 bases from J, with 13 bases in between. Germline V lookup: CDR1 SGDLS, CDR2 YYNGEE. This chain's CDR3 is CASSVTGTRNTGELFF. The CDR3 DNA reads as TGTGCCAGCAGCGTCACCGGGACACGAAACACCGGGGAGCTGTTTTTT.

The chain combines TRBV5-1 with TRBJ2-5; D is perhaps TRBD1 (6 bases). CDR1 and CDR2 from the germline V gene are SGHRS and YFSETQ. V lost 0 bases and J lost 4, with 7 bases in between. The CDR3 is 13 amino acids. CDR3 loop: CASSLGRGETQYF. The CDR3 DNA follows: TGCGCCAGCAGCTTGGGCAGGGGAGAGACCCAGTACTTC.

The chain couples TRBV6-1 to TRBJ1-2; the D is unclear. There are 11 residues in the CDR3. Germline V CDR1 and CDR2: MNHNS, SASEGT. The V end was cut by 6 bases, the J end by 8 bases, with 10 bases between. CDR3 loop: CASSLQRGYTF. The DNA for the CDR3 is TGTGCCAGCAGCCTACAGCGGGGCTACACCTTC.

This chain uses TRBV30 with TRBJ2-4, with 11 bases that match TRBD2. This CDR3 is built from 14 residues. Per germline, CDR1 GTSNPN and CDR2 SVGIG (reference sequence). V was clipped by 1 base and J by 9 bases; unmatched bases: 5. The DNA for the CDR3 is TGTGCCTGGAGTGATTTAGCGGGGGGGGGCATTCAGTACTTC. Residues: CAWSDLAGGGIQYF.